There are a few counts of the clone carrying this TCR beta chain. The target antigen is unknown. This CDR3 is built from 15 residues. V gave up 4 bases and J gave up 0 bases, with 9 bases separating them. Germline CDR1 SEHNR, CDR2 FQNEAQ (reference sequence). These data originate in a study of OX40 agonist ivuxolimab in advanced cancers. Using immunoSEQ multiplex PCR, the repertoire was profiled, and TCRdb retains in-frame clones only, with some absent. The table shows about 88,000 clones, with about 85% occurring only once. Study findings and constraints: Mean expanded clone counts were higher in CD8+ than CD4+ T cells.

The J gene is TRBJ2-2, the V gene TRBV7-9; D remains ambiguous. This sequence originates from an adult with an advanced solid tumor such as melanoma, head and neck, liver or kidney cancer. The sequenced sample was CD4+ or CD8+ T cells sorted from blood, obtained in a trial of the OX40 agonist ivuxolimab. For the CDR3, the DNA is TGTGCCAGCAGCTCGGTTTATGCGAACACCGGGGAGCTGTTTTTT. It yields the protein CASSSVYANTGELFF.